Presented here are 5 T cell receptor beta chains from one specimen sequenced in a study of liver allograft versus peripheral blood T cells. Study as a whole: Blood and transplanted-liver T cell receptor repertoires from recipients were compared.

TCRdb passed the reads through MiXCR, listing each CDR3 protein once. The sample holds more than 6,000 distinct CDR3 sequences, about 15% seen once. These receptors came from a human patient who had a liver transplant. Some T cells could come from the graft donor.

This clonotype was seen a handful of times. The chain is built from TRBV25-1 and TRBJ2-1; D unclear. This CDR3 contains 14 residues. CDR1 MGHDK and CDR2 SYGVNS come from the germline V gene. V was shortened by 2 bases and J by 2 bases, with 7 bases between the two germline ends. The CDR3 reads CASSEPGPYNEQFF. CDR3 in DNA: TGTGCCAGCAGTGAACCAGGTCCCTACAATGAGCAGTTCTTC. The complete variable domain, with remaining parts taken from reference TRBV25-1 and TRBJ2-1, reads EADIYQTPRYLVIGTGKKITLECSQTMGHDKMYWYQQDPGMELHLIHYSYGVNSTEKGDLSSESTVSRIRTEHFPLTLESARPSHTSQYLCASSEPGPYNEQFFGPGTRLTVL.

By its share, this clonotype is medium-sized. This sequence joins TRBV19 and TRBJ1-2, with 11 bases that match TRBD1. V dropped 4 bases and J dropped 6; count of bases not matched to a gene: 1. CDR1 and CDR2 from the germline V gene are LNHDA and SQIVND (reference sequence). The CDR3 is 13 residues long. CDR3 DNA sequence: TGTGCCAGTAGTAAGGGACAGGGGGATGGCTACACCTTC. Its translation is CASSKGQGDGYTF.

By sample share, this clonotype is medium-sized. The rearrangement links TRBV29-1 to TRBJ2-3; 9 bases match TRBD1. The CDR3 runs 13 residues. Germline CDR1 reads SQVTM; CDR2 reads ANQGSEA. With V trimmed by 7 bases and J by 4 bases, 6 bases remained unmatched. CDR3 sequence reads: CSATGGRADTQYF. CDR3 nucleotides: TGCAGCGCTACAGGGGGCCGGGCAGATACGCAGTATTTT.

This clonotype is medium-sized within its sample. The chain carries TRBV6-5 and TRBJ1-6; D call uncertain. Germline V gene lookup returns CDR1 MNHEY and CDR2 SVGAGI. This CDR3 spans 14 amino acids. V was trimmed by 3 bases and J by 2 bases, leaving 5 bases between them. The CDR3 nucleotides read TGTGCCAGCAGTTATCATACCTATAATTCACCCCTCCACTTT. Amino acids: CASSYHTYNSPLHF.

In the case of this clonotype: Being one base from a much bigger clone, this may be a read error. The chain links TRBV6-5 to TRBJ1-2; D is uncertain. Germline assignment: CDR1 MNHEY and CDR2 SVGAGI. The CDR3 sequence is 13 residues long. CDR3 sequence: CVSKFETLWGYTF. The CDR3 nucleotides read TGTGTCAGCAAATTTGAAACCCTCTGGGGCTACACCTTC.